This T cell receptor beta chain was captured in a study of blood T cell repertoires in COVID-19. This table comes from immunoSEQ multiplex PCR, and its TCRdb copy is limited to in-frame clones, with some not included. The sample has about 110,000 clones, 85% seen once. This CDR3 spans 15 amino acids. Trimming removed 4 bases from V and 5 bases from J; junction bases left unmatched: 5. CDR1 and CDR2 from the germline V gene are LGHNA and YSLEER. The chain recombines TRBV4-3 with TRBJ1-6; TRBD1 matches at 7 bases. The TCR was taken from a human donor in a cohort sampled during active COVID-19. Sequenced sample: peripheral blood. The CDR3 reads CASSLRDSNNSPLHF. The CDR3 nucleotides read TGCGCCAGCAGCCTCCGGGACAGCAATAATTCACCCCTCCACTTT.